A single sample gave rise to the 8 T cell receptor beta chains below, sequenced in a study of T cells after yellow fever vaccination. TCRdb re-derived calls from the 5' RACE reads in MiXCR, one entry per CDR3 protein. Here the sample spans over 150,000 distinct CDR3 sequences, approximately 6.7% being singletons. The sample consisted of CD4+ T cells sorted from PBMCs, taken about 5 days after the first yellow fever vaccination. Receptors originate from a man between 18 and 35 years old who received the YFV17D yellow fever vaccine.

There are many counts of this clonotype. The CDR3: CASSEMETQYF. Here the CDR3 DNA reads TGTGCCAGCAGCGAGATGGAGACCCAGTACTTC. The chain links TRBV12-3 or TRBV12-4 to TRBJ2-5; D gene uncertain. V lost 6 bases and J lost 5, with 7 bases in between. This CDR3 is 11 amino acids long.

The table lists this clonotype with many counts. CDR3 amino acids: CASSHGQGAYEQYV. CDR3 DNA sequence: TGTGCCAGCAGTCACGGACAGGGGGCCTACGAGCAGTACGTC. This sequence joins TRBV6-2 or TRBV6-3 and TRBJ2-7; 10 nucleotides align to TRBD1. This CDR3 is built from 14 residues. V was pared by 5 bases and J by 2 bases, with 3 bases of the junction left unmatched. CDR1 and CDR2 (germline): MNHEY, SVGEGT.

The V call is TRBV29-1, the J call TRBJ1-1; D not certain. Germline V gene lookup returns CDR1 SQVTM and CDR2 ANQGSEA. This CDR3 is built from 12 residues. Trimming removed 3 bases at V and 2 bases at J, with 7 bases between. CDR3 in amino acids: CSVDRRNTEAFF. CDR3 nucleotides: TGCAGCGTTGACAGGAGAAACACTGAAGCTTTCTTT.

Written as DNA, the CDR3 is TGCGCCAGCAGCGACCCGGGACTAGCGGGGGGGGATACGCAGTATTTT. Its translation is CASSDPGLAGGDTQYF. The J gene is TRBJ2-3, the V gene TRBV5-1; 16 bases map to TRBD2. The CDR3 runs to 16 residues. V shed 4 bases, J shed 6 bases, and the junction held 5 bases outside the gene matches. Germline CDR1 reads SGHRS; CDR2 reads YFSETQ. Supplemented by reference TRBV5-1 and TRBJ2-3, the full variable domain reads KAGVTQTPRYLIKTRGQQVTLSCSPISGHRSVSWYQQTPGQGLQFLFEYFSETQRNKGNFPGRFSGRQFSNSRSEMNVSTLELGDSALYLCASSDPGLAGGDTQYFGPGTRLTVL.

There are a few counts of this clonotype. The CDR3 sequence: CSAEPSLDPTDTQYF. In nucleotides, the CDR3 is TGCAGTGCCGAGCCGTCACTAGATCCCACAGATACGCAGTATTTT. The chain has TRBV20-1 and TRBJ2-3, with D tentatively TRBD2 (5 bases). Trimming stripped 6 bases from V and 2 bases from J, with 18 bases between. This CDR3 has 15 residues. The germline V gene has CDR1 DFQATT and CDR2 SNEGSKA (reference sequence).

There are many counts of this clonotype. The V call is TRBV7-9, the J call TRBJ2-7, with a tentative D call TRBD1 (6 bases). Germline V lookup: CDR1 SEHNR, CDR2 FQNEAQ (reference sequence). The CDR3 spans 15 residues. Between the trimmed V and J ends, which lost 6 bases and 0 bases, there was a span of 15 bases. The CDR3 DNA reads as TGTGCCAGCAGTCCCCGTCCAGGGGACTCCTACGAGCAGTACTTC. Protein product: CASSPRPGDSYEQYF.

This clonotype was seen repeatedly, ten times or more. The V and J genes are TRBV7-3 and TRBJ2-1, with D hard to call. The CDR3 covers 14 residues. With 5 bases removed from V and 9 bases from J, the gap between germline ends came to 17 bases. Germline lookup yields CDR1 SGHTA and CDR2 FQGTGA. The CDR3 region has the DNA TGTGCCAGCAGCGCTAGTGGCAGCCTGACTGAGCAGTTCTTC. Translated, it gives CASSASGSLTEQFF. The complete variable domain, with remaining parts taken from reference TRBV7-3 and TRBJ2-1, reads GAGVSQTPSNKVTEKGKYVELRCDPISGHTALYWYRQSLGQGPEFLIYFQGTGAADDSGLPNDRFFAVRPEGSVSTLKIQRTERGDSAVYLCASSASGSLTEQFFGPGTRLTVL.

A word on this clonotype: Since a much larger clone is just one base distant, this may be a read error. The genes are TRBV7-9 and TRBJ2-3; D uncertain. Germline V gives CDR1 SEHNR, CDR2 FQNEAQ (reference sequence). The CDR3 spans 12 residues. The CDR3 sequence: CASSTPTDTRYF. The CDR3 DNA sequence: TGTGCCAGCAGCACCCCCACAGATACGCGGTATTTT.